A selection of T cell receptor beta chains follows, all from one sample in a study of cytomegalovirus exposure and HLA in healthy donors. Using immunoSEQ multiplex PCR, the repertoire was profiled, and TCRdb retains in-frame clones only, with some absent. This sample has about 230,000 clones, with over 70% found just once. The sequenced sample consisted of PBMCs. The receptor set was obtained from a woman in her fifties or sixties in good health and CMV-seropositive. Both conserved end residues are trimmed from each CDR3. The D gene is left open where the match is weak. Clone size, where shown, is once, few, many, or a class for clones that have expanded.

D | J | size | V | CDR3
NA | TRBJ2-7 | NA | TRBV21-1 | ASSPGTTTDEQY
TRBD1 | TRBJ1-1 | NA | TRBV18 | ASSPQGQAAQGTEAF
NA | TRBJ1-5 | once | TRBV30 | AWAGDDQPQH
TRBD2 | TRBJ2-3 | NA | TRBV7-7 | ASSLGLAGAADTQY
NA | TRBJ1-2 | once | TRBV28 | ASAGGGANYGYT
TRBD2 | TRBJ2-6 | NA | TRBV5-1 | ASDPGGASGANVLT
TRBD1 | TRBJ2-7 | once | TRBV28 | ASSPGQGRWEQY
NA | TRBJ2-2 | few | TRBV7-9 | ASSILNTGELF
TRBD2 | TRBJ2-7 | NA | TRBV11-2 | ASSRTSGRAGGEQY
NA | TRBJ1-6 | NA | TRBV5-1 | ASSSTGLRGSPLH
NA | TRBJ1-2 | once | TRBV7-8 | ASSLEGGRGYT